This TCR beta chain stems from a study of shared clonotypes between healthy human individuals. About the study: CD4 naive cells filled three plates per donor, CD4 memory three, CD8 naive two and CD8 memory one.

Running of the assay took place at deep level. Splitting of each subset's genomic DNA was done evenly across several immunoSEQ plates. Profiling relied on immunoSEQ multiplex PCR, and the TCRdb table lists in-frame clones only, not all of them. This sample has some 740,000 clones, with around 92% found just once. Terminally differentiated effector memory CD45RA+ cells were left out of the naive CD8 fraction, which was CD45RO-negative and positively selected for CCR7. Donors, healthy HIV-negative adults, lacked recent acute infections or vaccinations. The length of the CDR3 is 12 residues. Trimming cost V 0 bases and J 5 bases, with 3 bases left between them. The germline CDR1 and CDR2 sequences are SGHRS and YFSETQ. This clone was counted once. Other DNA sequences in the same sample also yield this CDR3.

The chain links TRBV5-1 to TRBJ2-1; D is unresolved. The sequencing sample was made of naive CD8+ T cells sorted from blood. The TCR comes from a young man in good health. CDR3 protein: CASSLGNNEQFF. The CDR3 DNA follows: TGCGCCAGCAGCTTGGGGAACAATGAGCAGTTCTTC.